The 23 T cell receptor beta chains presented below share a single source sample, sequenced in a study of chemoradiotherapy in HPV16-positive cancers. The repertoire was sequenced with immunoSEQ multiplex PCR; TCRdb's copy has only in-frame clones and lacks some. This table has 9,500 to 15,000 clones, 90% appearing once. The specimen was obtained from a patient who underwent chemoradiotherapy. These receptors were taken from a human donor with HPV-associated anogenital cancer.

The V and J genes are TRBV19 and TRBJ2-5; tentatively, D is TRBD1 or TRBD2 (5 bases each). The V end was cut by 5 bases, the J end by 5 bases, with 9 bases between. This CDR3 region has 12 residues. The V gene's germline CDR1 is LNHDA and CDR2 SQIVND (reference sequence). The DNA for the CDR3 is TGTGCCAGTAGTCCGTGGGGGGAGACCCAGTACTTC. Residues: CASSPWGETQYF.

The chain uses TRBV18 and TRBJ1-4; D is unresolved. The length of the CDR3 is 15 residues. Trimming pared 2 bases from V and 3 bases from J, leaving 10 bases between. Germline V gene data show CDR1 as KGHSH and CDR2 as LQKENI. The CDR3 is CASSPSLGSNEKLFF. CDR3 DNA sequence: TGTGCCAGCTCACCAAGTTTGGGCTCTAATGAAAAACTGTTTTTT.

The V and J genes are TRBV7-6 and TRBJ2-1, with D possibly being TRBD2 (6 bases). V lost 2 bases and J 7 bases, leaving 18 bases between the germline ends. Germline V gene lookup returns CDR1 SGHVS and CDR2 FNYEAQ. This CDR3 is 16 amino acids long. For the CDR3, the DNA is TGTGCCAGCAGCTTACGGGAGATGGGGCGCGGGAATGAGCAGTTCTTC. Encoded protein: CASSLREMGRGNEQFF.

V and J are TRBV2 and TRBJ2-1; D uncertain. This CDR3 comprises 13 residues. Per the germline V gene, CDR1 is SNHLY and CDR2 is FYNNEI. Trimming pared 1 base from V and 6 bases from J, leaving 7 bases between. This chain's CDR3 is CASSEVNGNEQFF. The CDR3 DNA reads TGTGCCAGCAGTGAAGTAAACGGCAATGAGCAGTTCTTC.

The chain joins TRBV6-1 to TRBJ1-2, with D tentatively TRBD1 (6 bases). The germline gives CDR1 MNHNS, CDR2 SASEGT. This CDR3 comprises 13 residues. With 7 bases removed from V and 4 bases from J, the gap between germline ends came to 13 bases. The CDR3 sequence is CASTGQTFYGYTF. CDR3 coding DNA: TGTGCCAGCACAGGACAGACGTTCTATGGCTACACCTTC.

Here the CDR3 DNA reads TGCGCCAGCAGCTCATCGACAGGGGCCACCGGGGAGCTGTTTTTT. Translating gives CASSSSTGATGELFF. The chain is built from TRBV5-1 and TRBJ2-2; 8 nucleotides align to TRBD1. Per germline, CDR1 SGHRS and CDR2 YFSETQ. V shed 3 bases, J shed 4 bases, and the junction held 5 bases outside the gene matches. The CDR3 loop spans 15 amino acids. The entire variable domain, with the rest obtained from reference TRBV5-1 and TRBJ2-2, is as follows: KAGVTQTPRYLIKTRGQQVTLSCSPISGHRSVSWYQQTPGQGLQFLFEYFSETQRNKGNFPGRFSGRQFSNSRSEMNVSTLELGDSALYLCASSSSTGATGELFFGEGSRLTVL.

V and J are TRBV25-1 and TRBJ1-4; unclear D gene. The germline V gene has CDR1 MGHDK and CDR2 SYGVNS. The CDR3 length is 14 residues. V shed 2 bases and J shed 8 bases, with 12 bases lying between them. The CDR3 bases are TGTGCCAGCAGTGAAGGGCAGGATGGGGAAAAACTGTTTTTT. It codes for CASSEGQDGEKLFF.

The chain has TRBV5-1 and TRBJ2-1, with 7 bases lining up with TRBD2. V trimming: 5 bases; J trimming: 9 bases; junction bases outside the gene matches: 23. The CDR3 extends over 18 amino acids. CDR1 is SGHRS and CDR2 is YFSETQ in the germline V gene. CDR3 sequence (DNA): TGCGCCAGCAGTCTACCCAGCCGGGCTAGCGGAGCCGGGGGTGAGCAGTTCTTC. It specifies CASSLPSRASGAGGEQFF.

This clone occurred a few times. The rearrangement uses TRBV5-1 and TRBJ1-2, with a weak D call TRBD1 (5 bases). V lost 4 bases, J lost 5 bases, and 18 bases lay in between. The CDR3 extends over 15 amino acids. Germline values: CDR1 SGHRS, CDR2 YFSETQ. For the CDR3, the DNA is TGCGCCAGCAGCACCCGGGGCCCGATGGAATATGGCTACACCTTC. Translation: CASSTRGPMEYGYTF.

The rearrangement joins TRBV4-1 to TRBJ2-5, with TRBD2 identical over 12 bases. The ends lost 1 base at V and 2 bases at J; junction bases unmatched: 5. Per germline, CDR1 MGHRA and CDR2 YSYEKL. The CDR3 covers 17 residues. CDR3 sequence reads: CASSQAPSGGGQETQYF. CDR3 DNA: TGCGCCAGCAGCCAAGCTCCTAGCGGGGGGGGGCAAGAGACCCAGTACTTC.

This clone was seen just once. The chain combines TRBV5-8 with TRBJ1-4; TRBD1 might be the D (5 bases). Germline V gene lookup returns CDR1 SGHTS and CDR2 YDEGEE. The CDR3 runs 16 residues. Trimming took off 0 bases at V and 3 bases at J, with 12 bases between the two ends. The CDR3 region has the DNA TGTGCCAGCAGCTTGGTTCCGGGGCAGGCTAATGAAAAACTGTTTTTT. Its protein is CASSLVPGQANEKLFF.

CDR3 region: CASSPIVPYRTADTDTQYF. Here the CDR3 DNA reads TGTGCCAGCAGCCCCATAGTCCCTTACCGAACCGCCGACACAGATACGCAGTATTTT. The chain recombines TRBV5-6 with TRBJ2-3; no definite D call. Germline V lookup: CDR1 SGHDT, CDR2 YYEEEE. V was cut by 4 bases and J by 2 bases, with 26 bases left in between. The CDR3 is 19 amino acids.

This chain uses TRBV12-5 with TRBJ1-2; the D is unclear. Germline lookup yields CDR1 LGHNT and CDR2 FRNRAP. CDR3 length: 16 amino acids. The V gene lost 0 bases and the J gene lost 5 bases, with 16 bases spanning the gap. The CDR3 bases are TGTGCTAGTGGTTTGGTACGGGCCCCCCTGGGGTATGGCTACACCTTC. Encoded protein: CASGLVRAPLGYGYTF. Variable domain in full (rest from reference TRBV12-5 and TRBJ1-2): DARVTQTPRHKVTEMGQEVTMRCQPILGHNTVFWYRQTMMQGLELLAYFRNRAPLDDSGMPKDRFSAEMPDATLATLKIQPSEPRDSAVYFCASGLVRAPLGYGYTFGSGTRLTVV.

The chain is built from TRBV7-5 and TRBJ1-2. TRBV7-5 is deemed a pseudogene. The CDR3 is made up of 14 amino acids. The DNA of the CDR3 is TGTGTCAGAAGCCGGACGACCAGTAACTATGGCTACACCTTC. This gives the protein CVRSRTTSNYGYTF.

The chain joins TRBV2 to TRBJ2-7, with D tentatively TRBD1 (5 bases). This CDR3 region has 15 residues. The germline V and J ends were trimmed by 3 bases and 2 bases, with 14 bases remaining between them. Germline CDR1 reads SNHLY; CDR2 reads FYNNEI. CDR3 nucleotides: TGTGCCAGCAGTGACTATCTGGGGCTAGCCTACGAGCAGTACTTC. Encoded protein: CASSDYLGLAYEQYF.

The chain recombines TRBV6-1 with TRBJ2-1; 7 bases map to TRBD2. The germline V gene encodes CDR1 MNHNS and CDR2 SASEGT. The trim removed 7 bases at V and 9 bases at J, leaving 15 bases unmatched. The CDR3 length is 15 residues. The CDR3 spells CASKGPWTSTGEQFF. CDR3 coding DNA: TGTGCCAGCAAGGGTCCCTGGACTAGTACTGGTGAGCAGTTCTTC.

The CDR3 DNA reads TGTGCCAGCAGCTTTCCTGGGGGCACTGAAGCTTTCTTT. Encoded protein: CASSFPGGTEAFF. This chain connects TRBV5-4 to TRBJ1-1; the D gene is possibly TRBD1 (5 bases). The length of the CDR3 is 13 residues. Trimming took 2 bases from V and 4 from J, leaving 9 bases between them. Germline CDR1 is SGHNT and CDR2 is YYREEE (reference sequence). The variable domain in full, completed from reference TRBV5-4 and TRBJ1-1, reads ETGVTQSPTHLIKTRGQQVTLRCSSQSGHNTVSWYQQALGQGPQFIFQYYREEENGRGNFPPRFSGLQFPNYSSELNVNALELDDSALYLCASSFPGGTEAFFGQGTRLTVV.

The chain carries TRBV29-1 and TRBJ2-7; the D call may be TRBD1 or TRBD2 (6 bases each). The CDR3 sequence is 15 residues long. The V end was cut by 4 bases, the J end by 7 bases, with 23 bases between. From germline, CDR1 is SQVTM and CDR2 ANQGSEA. CDR3 DNA: TGCAGCGTTGGGGGGGCCAATGGATCTGTACGAGAGCAGTACTTC. It translates to CSVGGANGSVREQYF.

This rearrangement joins TRBV30 to TRBJ1-2; D might be TRBD1 (5 bases). Germline V lookup: CDR1 GTSNPN, CDR2 SVGIG (reference sequence). CDR3 length equals 13 residues. V lost 5 bases and J lost 2, with 12 bases in between. CDR3 in amino acids: CAWVGAGNYGYTF. CDR3 DNA: TGTGCCTGGGTTGGGGCGGGGAACTATGGCTACACCTTC. The full variable domain, rest sourced from reference TRBV30 and TRBJ1-2, is SQTIHQWPATLVQPVGSPLSLECTVEGTSNPNLYWYRQAAGRGLQLLFYSVGIGQISSEVPQNLSASRPQDRQFILSSKKLLLSDSGFYLCAWVGAGNYGYTFGSGTRLTVV.

This clone was observed once. The chain recombines TRBV27 with TRBJ1-4; 8 bases are shared with TRBD1. Germline V gene lookup returns CDR1 MNHEY and CDR2 SMNVEV (reference sequence). V was pared by 5 bases and J by 5 bases, with 19 bases of the junction left unmatched. The CDR3 is 19 residues long. The CDR3: CASSRPGQAPTGRNEKLFF. The CDR3 nucleotides are TGTGCCAGCAGTCGTCCGGGACAGGCCCCTACAGGGAGAAATGAAAAACTGTTTTTT. The full variable domain, completed using reference TRBV27 and TRBJ1-4, is EAQVTQNPRYLITVTGKKLTVTCSQNMNHEYMSWYRQDPGLGLRQIYYSMNVEVTDKGDVPEGYKVSRKEKRNFPLILESPSPNQTSLYFCASSRPGQAPTGRNEKLFFGSGTQLSVL.

This rearrangement joins TRBV5-1 to TRBJ2-3; D tentatively fits TRBD1 or TRBD2 (5 bases each). CDR1 is SGHRS and CDR2 is YFSETQ in the germline V gene. The V end lost 3 bases, the J end lost 2 bases, and 13 bases lay between the germline ends. CDR3 length: 15 amino acids. CDR3 loop: CASSSGWGITDTQYF. DNA of the CDR3: TGCGCCAGCAGCTCCGGATGGGGGATCACAGATACGCAGTATTTT.

The V and J genes are TRBV25-1 and TRBJ1-1, with 9 positions matching TRBD1. V was pared by 5 bases and J by 3 bases, with 7 bases of the junction left unmatched. The germline gives CDR1 MGHDK, CDR2 SYGVNS. The length of the CDR3 is 15 residues. DNA for the CDR3: TGTGCCAGCAGTAACCCGGACAGGGGTGACACTGAAGCTTTCTTT. The encoded protein is CASSNPDRGDTEAFF. Using reference TRBV25-1 and TRBJ1-1 for the parts outside the CDR3, the full variable domain is EADIYQTPRYLVIGTGKKITLECSQTMGHDKMYWYQQDPGMELHLIHYSYGVNSTEKGDLSSESTVSRIRTEHFPLTLESARPSHTSQYLCASSNPDRGDTEAFFGQGTRLTVV.

The rearrangement uses TRBV5-5 and TRBJ2-6, with D perhaps matching TRBD1 (5 bases). The CDR3 sequence is 18 residues long. Germline-derived CDR1 and CDR2 are SGHKS and YYEKEE (reference sequence). V was shortened by 1 base and J by 1 base, with 15 bases between the two germline ends. This chain's CDR3 is CASSLLAGLGSGANVLTF. The CDR3 DNA follows: TGTGCCAGCAGCTTGCTGGCAGGGTTGGGTTCTGGGGCCAACGTCCTGACTTTC. Drawing the rest from reference TRBV5-5 and TRBJ2-6, the complete variable domain is DAGVTQSPTHLIKTRGQQVTLRCSPISGHKSVSWYQQVLGQGPQFIFQYYEKEERGRGNFPDRFSARQFPNYSSELNVNALLLGDSALYLCASSLLAGLGSGANVLTFGAGSRLTVL.